Listed here are 10 T cell receptor beta chains from one sample, sequenced in a study of regulatory T cells in long-lasting Graves disease. Assembly of TCR beta libraries relied on iRepertoire HTBI primers together with Arm-PCR of CDR3 regions. Each CDR3 protein gets one entry after TCRdb re-called the multiplex PCR reads with MiXCR. Of 580,000 or so distinct CDR3 sequences listed, about 15% were seen once; the top ten hold 12%. As for time point: newly diagnosed GD, antithyroid drugs for less than 3 months. Researchers made the TCR library from RNA that was extracted from PBMCs. In addition, the sample was reused for a study of T cells in Graves' hyperthyroidism and ophthalmopathy.

This sample comprised peripheral blood mononuclear cells (PBMCs), obtained at new diagnosis, from a patient treated with antithyroid drugs. These receptor sequences come from a young man with Graves disease.

The V call is TRBV18, the J call TRBJ2-6; D might be TRBD2 (5 bases). The germline CDR1 and CDR2 sequences are KGHSH and LQKENI. Trimming removed 2 bases at V and 5 bases at J, with 10 bases between. This CDR3 has 15 amino acids. As DNA, the CDR3 is TGTGCCAGCTCACCAGACGGGAACTGGGCCAACGTCCTGACTTTC. Translated, it gives CASSPDGNWANVLTF.

This clonotype was picked up a small number of times. Its ends do not fully match the called genes, so a read error is possible. The chain employs TRBV20-1 and TRBJ2-1, with TRBD1 matching over 7 bases. Per the germline V gene, CDR1 is DFQATT and CDR2 is SNEGSKA (reference sequence). The CDR3 runs 16 residues. Here the CDR3 reads CSARGTGTATYNEQFF. Written as DNA, the CDR3 is TGCAGTGCTAGAGGGACCGGGACAGCGACCTATAATGAGCAGTTCTTC.

This clonotype was counted many times. This chain links TRBV7-6 with TRBJ2-3, with TRBD2 identical over 8 bases. This CDR3 comprises 17 residues. V shed 5 bases, J shed 3 bases, and the junction held 13 bases outside the gene matches. Per the germline V gene, CDR1 is SGHVS and CDR2 is FNYEAQ. Here the CDR3 DNA reads TGTGCCAGCAGCGCGAGCTTTGGCGGGAGGAAGACAGATACGCAGTATTTT. Protein sequence: CASSASFGGRKTDTQYF.

The gene calls are TRBV7-6 and TRBJ2-7; either TRBD1 or TRBD2 may supply D (5 bases each). Trimming left V 2 bases short and J 3 bases short, with 14 bases between. The CDR3 runs 15 residues. Germline V gene data show CDR1 as SGHVS and CDR2 as FNYEAQ. CDR3 loop: CASSLTRDGGYEQYF. DNA for the CDR3: TGTGCCAGCAGCTTAACACGGGACGGAGGCTACGAGCAGTACTTC.

This clonotype occurred many times. The J gene is TRBJ2-1, the V gene TRBV2; possibly TRBD1 for D (5 bases). V lost 3 bases and J 7 bases, leaving 10 bases between the germline ends. This CDR3 is 13 amino acids long. Germline values: CDR1 SNHLY, CDR2 FYNNEI. This CDR3 reads CASSDRAGNEQFF. The CDR3 DNA reads TGTGCCAGCAGTGACAGGGCTGGGAATGAGCAGTTCTTC.

This clonotype was counted ten times or more. This chain uses TRBV20-1 with TRBJ1-1; 7 bases map to TRBD1. V lost 6 bases to trimming and J lost 6 bases; unmatched junction nucleotides: 10. The CDR3 is 13 amino acids. Germline-derived CDR1 and CDR2 are DFQATT and SNEGSKA (reference sequence). The chain's CDR3 is CSAVAGGKAEAFF. In DNA, the CDR3 is TGCAGTGCAGTCGCAGGGGGGAAAGCTGAAGCTTTCTTT.

This clonotype was detected only a few times. The J gene is TRBJ2-5, the V gene TRBV18, with D possibly matching TRBD1 (8 bases). The length of the CDR3 is 15 residues. In germline, CDR1 is KGHSH, CDR2 LQKENI. Trimming cost V 1 base and J 5 bases, with 14 bases left between them. The CDR3 spells CASSPRDRTRETQYF. The CDR3 DNA follows: TGTGCCAGCTCACCACGGGACAGGACTAGGGAGACCCAGTACTTC.

This chain connects TRBV20-1 to TRBJ1-3; the D is unclear. The V gene lost 5 bases and the J gene lost 0 bases, with 11 bases spanning the gap. There are 14 residues in the CDR3. CDR1 and CDR2 from the germline V gene are DFQATT and SNEGSKA (reference sequence). CDR3 sequence: CSALQVDSGNTIYF. CDR3 in DNA: TGCAGTGCTCTCCAAGTTGACTCTGGAAACACCATATATTTT.

The CDR3 DNA reads as TGTGCCAGCAGCCCGGACAGGGTTGTCGAGCAGTACTTC. Its translation is CASSPDRVVEQYF. The chain employs TRBV7-3 and TRBJ2-7; 8 bases are shared with TRBD1. The length of the CDR3 is 13 residues. In germline, CDR1 is SGHTA, CDR2 FQGTGA. The ends lost 5 bases at V and 6 bases at J; junction bases unmatched: 6.

As for this clonotype: This sequence may be a read error, since a much larger clone differs from it by one base. The chain combines TRBV5-1 with TRBJ2-7, with 10 positions matching TRBD1. The CDR3 length is 14 residues. The germline V gene has CDR1 SGHRS and CDR2 YFSETQ. CDR3 region: CASSPDRGLNERYF. The CDR3 nucleotides read TGCGCCAGCAGCCCTGACAGGGGGCTAAACGAGCGGTACTTC.